This entry lists 26 T cell receptor beta chains sequenced from one sample in a study of blood T cell repertoires in COVID-19. Assay used: immunoSEQ multiplex PCR; TCRdb lists only in-frame clones, some missing. The sample holds about 200,000 clones; approximately 80% are singletons and the top ten take 9.5% to 15%. Material: peripheral blood. The receptor set was obtained from a human donor in a cohort sampled during active COVID-19.

This sequence joins TRBV28 and TRBJ1-2; 9 nucleotides line up with TRBD1. The trim removed 4 bases at V and 3 bases at J, leaving 0 bases unmatched. This CDR3 has 13 residues. Germline-derived CDR1 and CDR2 are MDHEN and SYDVKM. The DNA for the CDR3 is TGTGCCAGCAGTTGGGACAGGGACTATGGCTACACCTTC. Protein: CASSWDRDYGYTF.

This chain links TRBV10-2 with TRBJ1-5; possibly TRBD1 for D (5 bases). The germline V gene has CDR1 WSHSY and CDR2 SAAADI. V dropped 6 bases and J dropped 0 bases, with 9 bases sitting between them. This CDR3 region has 14 residues. The chain's CDR3 is CASRGGNSNQPQHF. For the CDR3, the DNA is TGCGCCAGCAGGGGGGGGAATAGCAATCAGCCCCAGCATTTT.

This chain connects TRBV7-3 to TRBJ2-1; weak D call: TRBD1 (6 bases). Trimming took 3 bases from V and 8 from J, leaving 8 bases between them. Per germline, CDR1 SGHTA and CDR2 FQGTGA. The CDR3 is 12 residues long. The CDR3 reads CASSFNRDEQFF. The CDR3 DNA is TGTGCCAGCAGCTTCAACAGGGATGAGCAGTTCTTC.

This clone was recorded only once. CDR3 in amino acids: CASSYLTSGLEGEQFF. CDR3 nucleotides: TGTGCCAGCAGTTACTTAACTAGCGGTTTGGAGGGCGAGCAGTTCTTC. The chain carries TRBV6-5 and TRBJ2-1, with 8 bases fitting TRBD2. Germline V CDR1 and CDR2: MNHEY, SVGAGI. The trim removed 1 base at V and 10 bases at J, leaving 12 bases unmatched. CDR3 size: 16 residues.

The chain carries TRBV12-5 and TRBJ2-1; 7 nucleotides match TRBD1. V lost 2 bases, J lost 1 base, and 2 bases stayed unmatched. The CDR3 runs 15 residues. Germline V gene lookup returns CDR1 LGHNT and CDR2 FRNRAP. The CDR3 nucleotides are TGTGCTAGTGGTTTGATCAGGGGGTCCTACAATGAGCAGTTCTTC. Translating it yields CASGLIRGSYNEQFF.

The genes are TRBV11-3 and TRBJ1-1, with D tentatively TRBD1 (5 bases). Germline CDR1 SGHNT, CDR2 YENEEA. V shed 8 bases and J shed 3 bases, with 19 bases lying between them. CDR3 length equals 15 residues. The CDR3 sequence: CASAKGGAFDTEAFF. Written as DNA, the CDR3 is TGTGCCAGCGCAAAGGGAGGGGCCTTTGACACTGAAGCTTTCTTT.

The genes are TRBV19 and TRBJ2-7; D ambiguous. The V end lost 10 bases, the J end lost 2 bases, and 21 bases lay between the germline ends. This CDR3 has 15 residues. CDR1 and CDR2 (germline): LNHDA, SQIVND (reference sequence). CDR3 sequence reads: CATRYRDTSPYEQYF. The DNA of the CDR3 is TGTGCCACTAGGTACCGAGACACCTCACCCTACGAGCAGTACTTC.

This rearrangement joins TRBV3-1 (or the pseudogene TRBV3-2) to TRBJ1-6, with D perhaps matching TRBD1 (6 bases). V lost 3 bases to trimming and J lost 1 base, with 16 bases between them. The CDR3 loop spans 18 amino acids. Germline V CDR1 and CDR2: LGHDT, YNNKEL (reference sequence). The CDR3 protein is CASSHQLQGGSYNSPLHF. In nucleotides, the CDR3 is TGTGCCAGCAGCCACCAACTACAGGGTGGGTCCTATAATTCACCCCTCCACTTT.

The CDR3 bases are TGTGCCAGCAGCTCCGGACAGCACAATCAGCCCCAGCATTTT. This translates into CASSSGQHNQPQHF. V is TRBV6-5 and J is TRBJ1-5; possible D gene TRBD1, 6 bases. CDR3 length: 14 amino acids. V lost 6 bases and J lost 3, with 12 bases in between. Germline CDR1 MNHEY, CDR2 SVGAGI.

The rearrangement links TRBV7-6 to TRBJ2-6, with D maybe TRBD1 (6 bases). V was clipped by 1 base and J by 2 bases, with 12 bases between them. Germline lookup yields CDR1 SGHVS and CDR2 FNYEAQ. The CDR3 is 17 amino acids. CDR3 DNA sequence: TGTGCCAGCAGCTTAGGACAGGTCGGCACTGGGGCCAACGTCCTGACTTTC. It is translated as CASSLGQVGTGANVLTF.

This clone appeared a single time. J is TRBJ2-1 and V is TRBV7-2; 10 bases match TRBD2. This CDR3 comprises 17 residues. The ends lost 4 bases at V and 8 bases at J; junction bases unmatched: 14. Germline lookup yields CDR1 SGHTA and CDR2 FQGNSA. CDR3 DNA sequence: TGTGCCAGCAGCTCTTACACTAGCGGGGTTCTCAGGGATGAGCAGTTCTTC. Amino acid sequence: CASSSYTSGVLRDEQFF.

The genes are TRBV4-3 and TRBJ2-3; D is possibly TRBD1 (5 bases). The CDR3 extends over 15 amino acids. Trimming shortened V by 5 bases and J by 0 bases, and 12 bases separated the two germline ends. Germline V gene data show CDR1 as LGHNA and CDR2 as YSLEER. CDR3 region: CASSLQAISTDTQYF. The CDR3 bases are TGCGCCAGCAGCTTACAGGCGATTAGCACAGATACGCAGTATTTT.

V and J are TRBV12-3 or TRBV12-4 and TRBJ1-2; D is undetermined. The CDR3 extends over 13 amino acids. The V end lost 6 bases, the J end lost 3 bases, and 11 bases lay between the germline ends. CDR3 in amino acids: CASSPGSYYGYTF. In nucleotides, the CDR3 is TGTGCCAGCAGCCCCGGGAGCTACTATGGCTACACCTTC.

The chain recombines TRBV3-1 (or the pseudogene TRBV3-2) with TRBJ1-5; 11 nucleotides align to TRBD1. After removal of 6 bases from V and 5 bases from J, the junction contained 9 bases not matched to a gene. This CDR3 has 16 residues. The germline gives CDR1 LGHDT, CDR2 YNNKEL (reference sequence). CDR3 sequence (DNA): TGTGCCAGCAGTCACGGGGGACAGGGGGATCATCAGCCCCAGCATTTT. Its protein product is CASSHGGQGDHQPQHF.

This clone is a singleton in its sample. The chain has TRBV25-1 and TRBJ2-7, with 10 positions matching TRBD2. The germline V gene has CDR1 MGHDK and CDR2 SYGVNS. V lost 5 bases to trimming and J lost 0 bases; unmatched junction nucleotides: 7. This CDR3 comprises 16 residues. The CDR3 is CASSPIAGGPSYEQYF. CDR3 sequence (DNA): TGTGCCAGCAGTCCGATAGCGGGAGGCCCCTCCTACGAGCAGTACTTC.

The chain has TRBV7-2 and TRBJ1-2; no clear D gene. The V gene's germline CDR1 is SGHTA and CDR2 FQGNSA. The germline V and J ends were trimmed by 5 bases and 8 bases, with 15 bases remaining between them. This CDR3 has 13 residues. The CDR3 sequence is CASSPRLLEGYTF. DNA of the CDR3: TGTGCCAGCAGCCCGCGGCTGCTCGAGGGCTACACCTTC.

This clone was seen more than once but under ten times. The V gene is TRBV5-1, the J gene TRBJ1-2; D may be TRBD1 (5 bases). In germline, CDR1 is SGHRS, CDR2 YFSETQ. Trimming took off 4 bases at V and 8 bases at J, with 21 bases between the two ends. The CDR3 sequence is 15 residues long. CDR3 amino acids: CASSLAGTLSGGYTF. DNA of the CDR3: TGCGCCAGCAGCCTCGCCGGGACTCTATCGGGAGGCTACACCTTC.

This clone was counted a single time. The V call is TRBV5-6, the J call TRBJ1-1, with 8 bases that match TRBD1. The CDR3 has 14 amino acids. Trimming cost V 0 bases and J 4 bases; bases outside gene matches: 2. Germline V gene data show CDR1 as SGHDT and CDR2 as YYEEEE. In DNA, the CDR3 is TGTGCCAGCAGCTTGGGACAGGGGTTCACTGAAGCTTTCTTT. Translation: CASSLGQGFTEAFF.

The chain links TRBV19 to TRBJ1-2, with a weak D call TRBD1 (6 bases). This CDR3 is 15 amino acids long. CDR1 is LNHDA, CDR2 SQIVND, per germline (reference sequence). Trimming took 1 base from V and 2 from J, leaving 11 bases between them. As DNA, the CDR3 is TGTGCCAGTAGTATAGTACCAGGGGAGAACTATGGCTACACCTTC. Residues: CASSIVPGENYGYTF.

The chain employs TRBV7-2 and TRBJ2-5; 11 bases are shared with TRBD1. J was trimmed by 4 bases and V by 6 bases; bases with no gene match: 7. The CDR3 runs 15 residues. CDR1 is SGHTA, CDR2 FQGNSA, per germline. DNA for the CDR3: TGTGCCAGCAGTACAATGGGACAGGGGGGAGAGACCCAGTACTTC. Amino acids: CASSTMGQGGETQYF.

The rearrangement uses TRBV4-3 and TRBJ2-2, with a weak D call TRBD1 (5 bases). Germline lookup yields CDR1 LGHNA and CDR2 YSLEER. V was shortened by 3 bases and J by 4 bases, with 15 bases between the two germline ends. The CDR3 sequence is 16 residues long. For the CDR3, the DNA is TGCGCCAGCAGCCACGTAGGGGCAAGGATCACCGGGGAGCTGTTTTTT. Translating it yields CASSHVGARITGELFF.

This clone was seen a single time. V gene TRBV10-3 combines with J gene TRBJ1-3; D remains unclear. The CDR3 runs to 12 residues. V lost 8 bases to trimming and J lost 0 bases, with 5 bases between them. CDR1 and CDR2 (germline): ENHRY, SYGVKD. For the CDR3, the DNA is TGTGCCATCCGGGACTCTGGAAACACCATATATTTT. Protein sequence: CAIRDSGNTIYF.

The chain uses TRBV7-6 and TRBJ1-3; D uncertain. This CDR3 has 15 amino acids. Germline CDR1 and CDR2: SGHVS and FNYEAQ. Trimming took off 6 bases at V and 0 bases at J, with 12 bases between the two ends. DNA for the CDR3: TGTGCCAGCAGTCCCGGTGGTTACTCTGGAAACACCATATATTTT. Amino acid sequence: CASSPGGYSGNTIYF.

The J gene is TRBJ1-6, the V gene TRBV7-2; 8 bases agree with TRBD1. The germline V gene encodes CDR1 SGHTA and CDR2 FQGNSA. This CDR3 spans 16 amino acids. The ends lost 3 bases at V and 7 bases at J; junction bases unmatched: 8. CDR3 amino acids: CASSFWQGARNSPLHF. The CDR3 nucleotides read TGTGCCAGCAGCTTCTGGCAGGGGGCGCGAAATTCACCCCTCCACTTT.

This chain links TRBV7-9 with TRBJ2-5; a weak D match, TRBD1 (7 bases). V lost 0 bases and J 5 bases, leaving 16 bases between the germline ends. The CDR3 extends over 16 amino acids. Germline V gene sequence: CDR1 SEHNR, CDR2 FQNEAQ (reference sequence). The CDR3 loop reads CASSLATGLGGETQYF. In DNA, the CDR3 is TGTGCCAGCAGCTTAGCGACAGGGTTAGGAGGGGAGACCCAGTACTTC.

The rearrangement links TRBV10-3 to TRBJ1-1; TRBD1 matches at 11 bases. Germline CDR1 reads ENHRY; CDR2 reads SYGVKD. Trimming removed 5 bases from V and 4 bases from J; junction bases left unmatched: 6. This CDR3 is built from 15 residues. Here the CDR3 reads CAISWTGGAITEAFF. As DNA, the CDR3 is TGTGCCATCAGTTGGACAGGGGGCGCGATCACTGAAGCTTTCTTT.